This T cell receptor (beta chain) is drawn from a study of shared clonotypes between healthy human individuals. Regarding the study as a whole: The researchers took only blood, and tissue repertoires probably look different.

From germline, CDR1 is SGHTA and CDR2 FQGTGA. The V end was cut by 2 bases, the J end by 4 bases, with 11 bases between. The length of the CDR3 is 14 residues. Naive CD8 cells, CD45RO-negative and positively selected for CCR7, excluded terminally differentiated effector memory CD45RA+ cells. A remark on this clone: Its antigen is still unknown.

Samples underwent the assay at deep level. Measured with immunoSEQ multiplex PCR; TCRdb has only the in-frame clones, and not every one. The sample shows around 1.9 million clones, about 94% of them seen only once. The source of this sequence is a man between 18 and 29 years old in good health. Some clones in this sample may be carry-over from other donors' samples. The sample was naive CD8+ T cells from PBMCs. The J gene is TRBJ1-2, the V gene TRBV7-3, with a weak D call TRBD1 (6 bases). The CDR3 sequence is CASSLWAGVYGYTF. CDR3 DNA sequence: TGTGCCAGCAGCTTATGGGCAGGGGTCTATGGCTACACCTTC.